These 9 T cell receptor beta chains share one sample of origin, sequenced in a study of Ad26.COV2.S vaccination and SARS-CoV-2 variants. TCRdb's copy holds only in-frame clones and misses some; the assay was immunoSEQ multiplex PCR. The sample includes around 450,000 clones, roughly 91% of them seen just once. The treatment is: 19 received Ad26.COV2.S at low or high dose, single or two shots; several received placebo; per-sample allocation not given. Samples were taken on day 63 after the first vaccine or placebo injection. Sequencing used peripheral blood, obtained in a trial of Ad26.COV2.S vaccine versus placebo. The receptors derive from a person between 18 and 60 years old who received the Ad26.COV2.S COVID-19 vaccine or a placebo.

CDR3: CASSRPAASSYNEQFF. The CDR3 region has the DNA TGTGCCAGCAGCAGACCAGCGGCGAGCTCCTACAATGAGCAGTTCTTC. The gene calls are TRBV21-1 and TRBJ2-1; TRBD2 reflects the table's D call only, with no check against the DNA. TRBV21-1 is termed a pseudogene. The CDR3 is 16 residues long.

The chain couples TRBV12-5 to TRBJ2-2; 10 positions match TRBD1. The CDR3 contains 17 residues. Trimming removed 1 base from V and 7 bases from J; junction bases left unmatched: 9. CDR1 is LGHNT and CDR2 is FRNRAP in the germline V gene. CDR3 sequence (DNA): TGTGCTAGTGGTTTGGCGCACGGGACAGGGGCCTTCGGGGAGCTGTTTTTT. This encodes CASGLAHGTGAFGELFF.

The chain has TRBV5-6 and TRBJ2-7, with 12 positions matching TRBD2. The CDR3 length is 18 residues. J gave up 1 base and V 1 base, and 9 bases lay outside the gene matches. Germline V gene data show CDR1 as SGHDT and CDR2 as YYEEEE. As DNA, the CDR3 is TGTGCCAGCAGCTTGCTGACTAGCGGGAGCCGAGGGTCCTACGAGCAGTACTTC. Its translation: CASSLLTSGSRGSYEQYF.

The V call is TRBV18, the J call TRBJ1-2; D is ambiguous. Trimming took 0 bases from V and 2 from J, leaving 7 bases between them. The CDR3 consists of 14 residues. Germline CDR1 reads KGHSH; CDR2 reads LQKENI. As DNA, the CDR3 is TGTGCCAGCTCACCACCTAGCGTCAACTATGGCTACACCTTC. Translation: CASSPPSVNYGYTF.

V and J are TRBV4-3 and TRBJ2-2, with TRBD2 identical over 12 bases. The V and J ends lost 0 bases and 7 bases, in that order; junction bases with no gene match: 12. The CDR3 is 19 residues long. Germline V gives CDR1 LGHNA, CDR2 YSLEER. The CDR3 here is CASSQEKASGRGYDGELFF. The CDR3, as DNA: TGCGCCAGCAGCCAAGAGAAAGCTAGCGGGAGGGGATATGACGGGGAGCTGTTTTTT.

V usage is TRBV28 and J usage is TRBJ2-1; D call uncertain. Germline CDR1 MDHEN, CDR2 SYDVKM. V shed 3 bases and J shed 0 bases, with 12 bases lying between them. The CDR3 contains 16 residues. The CDR3 DNA is TGTGCCAGCAGTTTGATCACGCCCAGCTCCTACAATGAGCAGTTCTTC. This codes for CASSLITPSSYNEQFF.

CDR3 region: CASSPQGGEQYF. In DNA, the CDR3 is TGCGCCAGCAGCCCACAGGGGGGCGAGCAGTACTTC. The J gene is TRBJ2-7, the V gene TRBV5-1, with 8 bases identical to TRBD1. CDR3 length equals 12 residues. Germline lookup yields CDR1 SGHRS and CDR2 YFSETQ. With 4 bases clipped from V and 6 bases from J, the junction kept 3 bases outside the gene matches.

The sample holds one count of this clone. The rearrangement links TRBV11-1 to TRBJ2-5; 11 bases align to TRBD2. Unmatched junction bases numbered 8, after V lost 6 bases and J lost 5 bases. The V gene's germline CDR1 is SGHAT and CDR2 FQDESV (reference sequence). The length of the CDR3 is 15 residues. This chain's CDR3 is CASSLAGGHRETQYF. The CDR3 DNA sequence: TGTGCCAGCAGTCTAGCGGGAGGCCACAGGGAGACCCAGTACTTC.

In DNA, the CDR3 is TGTGCCAGCAGCGTTATTCCGGGGGGCGGGTTGGTTAACTACGAGCAGTACTTC. Residues: CASSVIPGGGLVNYEQYF. V is TRBV9 and J is TRBJ2-7; weak D call: TRBD2 (7 bases). This CDR3 is built from 18 residues. V was cut by 2 bases and J by 3 bases, with 24 bases left in between. The germline gives CDR1 SGDLS, CDR2 YYNGEE.